The rows below give T cell receptor beta chains drawn from one sample of a study of OX40 agonist ivuxolimab in advanced cancers. Measured with immunoSEQ multiplex PCR; TCRdb has only the in-frame clones, and not every one. Of 70,000 or so clones in the sample, approximately 90% are singletons; the top ten hold roughly 1%. The sequencing used CD4+ or CD8+ T cells sorted from blood, collected in a trial of the OX40 agonist ivuxolimab. Receptor source: an adult with an advanced solid tumor such as melanoma, head and neck, liver or kidney cancer. Each CDR3 is given with its conserved first and last residue. A D gene is named only where the DNA matches it firmly. The size of a clone is reported for some rows only, either as once, few or many, or as a class for expanded clones.

j_gene,abundance,v_gene,d_gene,CDR3aa,CDR3nt
TRBJ1-2,.,TRBV27,.,CASSLSRRNYGYTF,TGTGCCAGCAGTTTATCGCGTCGGAACTATGGCTACACCTTC
TRBJ2-7,once,TRBV7-2,TRBD1,CASKGQGSSYEQYF,TGTGCCAGCAAGGGACAGGGCTCATCCTACGAGCAGTACTTC
TRBJ2-7,.,TRBV28,TRBD2,CASSFGRRGTPYEQYF,TGTGCCAGCAGTTTTGGAAGGCGGGGGACTCCCTACGAGCAGTACTTC
TRBJ1-1,once,TRBV4-1,TRBD1,CASSQALDRDGEAFF,TGCGCCAGCAGCCAAGCCCTGGACAGGGACGGTGAAGCTTTCTTT
TRBJ2-3,.,TRBV7-8,.,CASSSITGANLDTQYF,TGTGCCAGCAGCTCTATAACGGGAGCAAATCTAGATACGCAGTATTTT
TRBJ2-2,.,TRBV9,.,CASSPNTGELFF,TGTGCCAGCAGCCCTAACACCGGGGAGCTGTTTTTT
TRBJ2-3,.,TRBV6-1,TRBD1,CASTSGQGGTDTQYF,TGTGCCAGCACCTCGGGACAGGGCGGCACAGATACGCAGTATTTT
TRBJ2-7,.,TRBV5-8,.,CASSFSGFGEQYF,TGTGCCAGCAGCTTCTCGGGGTTTGGGGAGCAGTACTTC
TRBJ1-3,.,TRBV4-2,.,CASSPTGNTIYF,TGTGCCAGCAGCCCTACAGGGAACACCATATATTTT
TRBJ2-5,few,TRBV5-1,.,CASSWAQGETQYF,TGCGCCAGCAGCTGGGCACAGGGAGAGACCCAGTACTTC
TRBJ1-2,.,TRBV21-1,.,CASSKAPPWGGAMDGYTF,TGTGCCAGCAGCAAAGCGCCCCCGTGGGGGGGAGCTATGGACGGCTACACCTTC
TRBJ2-7,few,TRBV4-1,TRBD2,CASSPGLAGGFSYEQYF,TGCGCCAGCAGCCCGGGACTAGCGGGGGGATTCTCCTACGAGCAGTACTTC
TRBJ2-1,.,TRBV5-1,TRBD2,CASSSGLGLAISGEQFF,TGCGCCAGCAGCTCCGGCCTGGGACTAGCAATCTCAGGTGAGCAGTTCTTC
TRBJ1-3,.,TRBV18,TRBD1,CASSPSQGANGNTIYF,TGTGCCAGCTCACCAAGCCAGGGGGCTAATGGAAACACCATATATTTT
TRBJ2-1,.,TRBV5-1,.,CASSLEPAERQFF,TGCGCCAGCAGCTTGGAGCCCGCGGAAAGGCAGTTCTTC
TRBJ2-7,.,TRBV7-2,.,CASNPYVGRSYEQYF,TGTGCCAGCAACCCTTATGTGGGCAGGTCCTACGAGCAGTACTTC
TRBJ1-2,.,TRBV6-5,.,CASSYSAGNYGYTF,TGTGCCAGCAGTTACTCCGCAGGGAACTATGGCTACACCTTC
TRBJ2-7,.,TRBV5-4,.,CASSVGQTSYEQYF,TGTGCCAGCAGCGTGGGACAGACTAGCTACGAGCAGTACTTC
TRBJ1-4,.,TRBV11-3,.,CASSLGSAANEKLFF,TGTGCCAGCAGCTTAGGGTCGGCGGCTAATGAAAAACTGTTTTTT
TRBJ2-3,few,TRBV28,.,CASSEAGTTDTQYF,TGTGCCAGCAGTGAGGCGGGGACCACAGATACGCAGTATTTT
TRBJ2-3,.,TRBV6-5,TRBD2,CASSAGGGSTDTQYF,TGTGCCAGCAGTGCCGGGGGGGGTAGCACAGATACGCAGTATTTT
TRBJ1-2,.,TRBV2,TRBD1,CASSEGQGTGGYTF,TGTGCCAGCAGTGAAGGACAGGGAACCGGCGGCTACACCTTC
TRBJ2-1,.,TRBV6-1,TRBD2,CASSAPHQGLTYNEQFF,TGTGCCAGCAGTGCTCCCCATCAGGGACTAACTTACAATGAGCAGTTCTTC